This entry lists 19 T cell receptor beta chains sequenced from one sample in a study of blood T cell repertoires in COVID-19. Assay: immunoSEQ multiplex PCR; the TCRdb copy retains only in-frame clones and omits some. The profile covers a few hundred thousand clones, with roughly four fifths appearing a single time and under 5% taken by the ten largest. Sequenced sample: PBMCs or T cells enriched from blood (not recorded which). These receptors all stem from a man aged 25 to 40 with acute COVID-19.

The chain links TRBV12-3 or TRBV12-4 to TRBJ2-1; D remains ambiguous. There are 13 residues in the CDR3. Trimming shortened V by 6 bases and J by 7 bases, and 13 bases separated the two germline ends. The CDR3: CASSLSIYNEQFF. CDR3 DNA: TGTGCCAGCAGCCTTAGTATTTATAATGAGCAGTTCTTC.

The rearrangement links TRBV5-1 to TRBJ2-1, with no clear D. Germline V gene lookup returns CDR1 SGHRS and CDR2 YFSETQ. Trimming pared 0 bases from V and 4 bases from J, leaving 5 bases between. The CDR3 length is 13 residues. CDR3 nucleotides: TGCGCCAGCAGCTTGGCCCCGTACAATGAGCAGTTCTTC. This gives the protein CASSLAPYNEQFF.

The chain joins TRBV3-1 (or the pseudogene TRBV3-2) to TRBJ2-3; D possibly corresponds to TRBD2 (5 bases). The CDR3 covers 13 residues. Germline assignment: CDR1 LGHDT and CDR2 YNNKEL (reference sequence). With 5 bases removed from V and 6 bases from J, the gap between germline ends came to 12 bases. Here the CDR3 reads CASSSSGSDTQYF. CDR3 nucleotide sequence: TGTGCCAGCAGCAGTTCGGGATCGGATACGCAGTATTTT.

The genes are TRBV24-1 and TRBJ2-2; 9 bases agree with TRBD1. The trim removed 6 bases at V and 5 bases at J, leaving 6 bases unmatched. The CDR3 contains 15 residues. Germline CDR1 reads KGHDR; CDR2 reads SFDVKD. The CDR3 reads CATSSGQGLTGELFF. The CDR3 region has the DNA TGTGCCACCAGTTCGGGACAGGGTCTTACCGGGGAGCTGTTTTTT.

The rearrangement joins TRBV6-5 to TRBJ2-1; a possible D gene is TRBD2 (5 bases). This CDR3 comprises 15 residues. The germline V and J ends were trimmed by 5 bases and 2 bases, with 13 bases remaining between them. Germline assignment: CDR1 MNHEY and CDR2 SVGAGI. The CDR3 DNA reads TGTGCCAGCAGTCCGGGGTTGGGGACCTACAATGAGCAGTTCTTC. Encoded protein: CASSPGLGTYNEQFF.

The genes are TRBV7-9 and TRBJ1-2; D gene ambiguous. Looked up from germline, CDR1 is SEHNR and CDR2 is FQNEAQ (reference sequence). Between the trimmed V and J ends, which lost 2 bases and 6 bases, there was a span of 19 bases. The CDR3 covers 16 residues. DNA of the CDR3: TGTGCCAGCAGCTTATATCTGCCACCCAAGCCCCATGGCTACACCTTC. As protein: CASSLYLPPKPHGYTF. The variable domain in full, with the rest retrieved from reference TRBV7-9 and TRBJ1-2, is DTGVSQNPRHKITKRGQNVTFRCDPISEHNRLYWYRQTLGQGPEFLTYFQNEAQLEKSRLLSDRFSAERPKGSFSTLEIQRTEQGDSAMYLCASSLYLPPKPHGYTFGSGTRLTVV.

The rearrangement uses TRBV6-1 and TRBJ2-2; no firm D call. This CDR3 is built from 13 residues. Germline-derived CDR1 and CDR2 are MNHNS and SASEGT. V was shortened by 5 bases and J by 0 bases, with 4 bases between the two germline ends. DNA of the CDR3: TGTGCCAGCAGTTCCACGAACACCGGGGAGCTGTTTTTT. Amino acid sequence: CASSSTNTGELFF.

The table lists this clone with a count of one. This chain connects TRBV29-1 to TRBJ2-1; 13 bases match TRBD2. CDR3 size: 14 residues. Germline CDR1 is SQVTM and CDR2 is ANQGSEA. Trimming cost V 8 bases and J 10 bases; bases outside gene matches: 11. CDR3 sequence: CSSRRTSGSPEQFF. In DNA form, the CDR3 reads TGCAGCTCTCGGAGGACTAGCGGGAGCCCAGAGCAGTTCTTC.

In DNA, the CDR3 is TGTGCCAGCAGCTTAACAGGCGGGAGTACCGGCTATGAGCAGTTCTTC. Its translation: CASSLTGGSTGYEQFF. The chain links TRBV7-3 to TRBJ2-1, with 7 bases matching TRBD2. The germline gives CDR1 SGHTA, CDR2 FQGTGA. Trimming took 0 bases from V and 8 from J; bases not matched to a gene: 10. This CDR3 spans 16 amino acids.

This chain links TRBV18 with TRBJ1-1; 8 bases line up with TRBD1. The V gene end was trimmed by 6 bases and the J gene end by 1 base; junction bases not matched to a gene: 4. CDR1 and CDR2 (germline): KGHSH, LQKENI. The CDR3 contains 14 residues. CDR3 nucleotides: TGTGCCAGCTCCCAGGGGACAGGGAACACTGAAGCTTTCTTT. Amino acid sequence: CASSQGTGNTEAFF.

The rearrangement joins TRBV19 to TRBJ1-1, with D unresolved. The length of the CDR3 is 13 residues. Germline loops: CDR1 LNHDA, CDR2 SQIVND (reference sequence). Trimming left V 2 bases short and J 3 bases short, with 7 bases between. For the CDR3, the DNA is TGTGCCAGTAGTATACAGATTGACACTGAAGCTTTCTTT. Protein product: CASSIQIDTEAFF.

The sample holds one count of this clone. The chain is built from TRBV19 and TRBJ1-5, with 9 bases matching TRBD1. CDR3 size: 13 residues. The ends lost 8 bases at V and 5 bases at J; junction bases unmatched: 4. The V gene's germline CDR1 is LNHDA and CDR2 SQIVND (reference sequence). CDR3 nucleotide sequence: TGTGCCAGTGAGACAGGGGGTGATCAGCCCCAGCATTTT. It translates to CASETGGDQPQHF.

This clone was detected a few times. The chain uses TRBV10-3 and TRBJ2-5; 9 bases are a match to TRBD1. Germline assignment: CDR1 ENHRY and CDR2 SYGVKD. The CDR3 has 12 residues. With V trimmed by 11 bases and J by 5 bases, 6 bases remained unmatched. CDR3 in DNA: TGTGCCGTCGGACAGGGGCGGGAGACCCAGTACTTC. It yields the protein CAVGQGRETQYF.

This rearrangement joins TRBV3-1 (or the pseudogene TRBV3-2) to TRBJ2-1; D may be TRBD1 (5 bases). V gave up 0 bases and J gave up 5 bases, with 14 bases separating them. Germline V gene lookup returns CDR1 LGHDT and CDR2 YNNKEL (reference sequence). The CDR3 is made up of 16 amino acids. The DNA for the CDR3 is TGTGCCAGCAGCCAAGATCTCAGGGTGGGAAACAATGAGCAGTTCTTC. Residues: CASSQDLRVGNNEQFF.

The V and J genes are TRBV7-2 and TRBJ2-1, with D perhaps matching TRBD1 (6 bases). Per germline, CDR1 SGHTA and CDR2 FQGNSA. Trimming removed 1 base from V and 7 bases from J, with 11 bases in between. The CDR3 is made up of 14 amino acids. CDR3 sequence (DNA): TGTGCCAGCAGCTTAGGGGGGCTGGGAAATGAGCAGTTCTTC. Protein sequence: CASSLGGLGNEQFF.

The chain uses TRBV10-2 and TRBJ2-5; tentatively, D is TRBD1 (5 bases). The CDR3 has 17 amino acids. CDR1 and CDR2 from the germline V gene are WSHSY and SAAADI. V lost 3 bases, J lost 4 bases, and 21 bases lay in between. The CDR3 sequence: CASSEWVPGNPPETQYF. The CDR3 region has the DNA TGCGCCAGCAGTGAATGGGTTCCAGGGAACCCCCCAGAGACCCAGTACTTC.

The rearrangement links TRBV5-8 to TRBJ2-1, with a weak D call TRBD2 (5 bases). Trimming took 4 bases from V and 9 from J, leaving 17 bases between them. The CDR3 is 14 residues long. The germline CDR1 and CDR2 sequences are SGHTS and YDEGEE. The CDR3 loop is CASSITMRALEQFF. The CDR3 nucleotides are TGTGCCAGCAGCATCACTATGCGGGCACTTGAGCAGTTCTTC.

V and J are TRBV27 and TRBJ2-5; 7 nucleotides align to TRBD2. Germline assignment: CDR1 MNHEY and CDR2 SMNVEV (reference sequence). J lost 5 bases, V lost 6 bases, and 12 bases had no gene match. CDR3 length equals 15 residues. For the CDR3, the DNA is TGTGCCAGCAGGCCCTCGGCGGGGGATTGGGAGACCCAGTACTTC. As protein: CASRPSAGDWETQYF.

The V gene is TRBV5-1, the J gene TRBJ2-3, with D possibly TRBD1 on 5 matching bases. The CDR3 runs to 11 residues. V was pared by 4 bases and J by 7 bases, with 7 bases between. Germline values: CDR1 SGHRS, CDR2 YFSETQ. CDR3 coding DNA: TGCGCCAGCAGCCAGGGAAATACGCAGTATTTT. Its translation: CASSQGNTQYF.